This TCR beta chain was captured in a study of T cell repertoires in cytomegalovirus infection. Whole-study context: TCR beta signatures that were public indicated CMV infection and matching HLA type. Study-wide results and caveats: Based on cumulative public TCR beta family frequency, carriers of CMV plus the relevant HLA were identified. HLA-C-restricted TCR beta clonotypes specific for CMV led the ex vivo response.

One entry per CDR3 protein, called by TCRdb with MiXCR from the reads. The table records some 560,000 distinct CDR3 sequences, 40% of them present only once. Germline CDR1 is MDHEN and CDR2 is SYDVKM. The ends were cut back, 8 bases at V and 4 bases at J, with 10 bases in the middle. There are 12 residues in the CDR3. Points on this clonotype: Antigen unknown.

The sample consisted of cultured PBMCs, taken from culture after CMV antigen stimulation. The chain is built from TRBV28 and TRBJ2-3, with D hard to call. The source of this sequence is a human donor in good health (CMV status not recorded). Some clones in this sample may be carry-over from other donors' samples. This CDR3 is CASCRAADTQYF. CDR3 sequence (DNA): TGTGCCAGCTGTAGGGCGGCAGATACGCAGTATTTT.